The 21 T cell receptor beta chains listed next were all sequenced from one sample in a study of PD-1 blockade in mismatch repair-deficient tumors. Produced via immunoSEQ multiplex PCR; TCRdb's table is partial and in-frame only. This sample yields some 120,000 clones, of which more than 70% are seen a single time; 10% to 15% belongs to the top ten. The sequences come from peripheral blood, collected approximately 69 weeks after starting pembrolizumab. All receptors derive from an adult with mismatch repair-deficient cancer.

A single count supports this clone. The V call is TRBV4-2, the J call TRBJ2-3; perhaps TRBD2 as D (5 bases). Per germline, CDR1 LGHNA and CDR2 YNFKEQ. The CDR3 has 15 residues. V lost 1 base and J lost 0, with 8 bases in between. The CDR3 DNA sequence: TGTGCCAGCAGCCAAGGGCGGAGGAGCACAGATACGCAGTATTTT. Encoded protein: CASSQGRRSTDTQYF.

The genes are TRBV7-8 and TRBJ1-5; D gene unclear. CDR3 length equals 16 residues. Germline V gene data show CDR1 as SGHVS and CDR2 as FQNEAQ. V lost 5 bases and J lost 4, with 18 bases in between. The CDR3 protein is CASSPQAGGWNQPQHF. The CDR3 nucleotides are TGTGCCAGCAGCCCCCAGGCGGGTGGATGGAATCAGCCCCAGCATTTT.

This clone was recorded a few times. The chain couples TRBV4-1 to TRBJ1-2, with no clear D. The CDR3 has 14 amino acids. Trimming shortened V by 4 bases and J by 2 bases, and 11 bases separated the two germline ends. The germline V gene encodes CDR1 MGHRA and CDR2 YSYEKL. This CDR3 is CASSRPEGNYGYTF. The CDR3 nucleotides read TGCGCCAGCAGCCGGCCAGAAGGCAACTATGGCTACACCTTC.

This clone has more than one count but fewer than ten. The gene calls are TRBV5-1 and TRBJ1-4; 8 bases map to TRBD1. With V trimmed by 0 bases and J by 8 bases, 9 bases remained unmatched. Germline V CDR1 and CDR2: SGHRS, YFSETQ. The CDR3 contains 16 residues. Here the CDR3 DNA reads TGCGCCAGCAGCTTGGGGACAGGGCTATATCACGAAAAACTGTTTTTT. Translating gives CASSLGTGLYHEKLFF.

This rearrangement joins TRBV12-5 to TRBJ2-6; 12 bases are a match to TRBD1. The trim removed 0 bases at V and 3 bases at J, leaving 6 bases unmatched. From germline, CDR1 is LGHNT and CDR2 FRNRAP. The CDR3 has 19 amino acids. This chain's CDR3 is CASGLVLGQGAHGANVLTF. DNA for the CDR3: TGTGCTAGTGGTTTGGTACTGGGACAGGGGGCGCATGGGGCCAACGTCCTGACTTTC.

V gene TRBV29-1 combines with J gene TRBJ1-1, with TRBD1 as a possible D gene (5 bases). CDR3 length: 13 amino acids. Trimming left V 3 bases short and J 1 base short, with 9 bases between. Looked up from germline, CDR1 is SQVTM and CDR2 is ANQGSEA. CDR3 loop: CSVEEGWNTEAFF. CDR3 nucleotide sequence: TGCAGCGTTGAGGAGGGGTGGAACACTGAAGCTTTCTTT.

The rearrangement links TRBV5-1 to TRBJ2-2; TRBD1 matches 9 bases. After removal of 2 bases from V and 6 bases from J, the junction contained 2 bases not matched to a gene. Per the germline V gene, CDR1 is SGHRS and CDR2 is YFSETQ. The CDR3 has 14 residues. For the CDR3, the DNA is TGCGCCAGCAGCTTCCGACAGGGGGCCGGGGAGCTGTTTTTT. Translated: CASSFRQGAGELFF.

V gene TRBV11-2 combines with J gene TRBJ2-3, with TRBD1 matching over 7 bases. This CDR3 region has 16 residues. Germline CDR1 reads SGHAT; CDR2 reads FQNNGV. Germline trimming cut 1 base from V and 2 bases from J; bases unmatched to any gene: 6. The CDR3 reads CASSLAWDSYTDTQYF. DNA of the CDR3: TGTGCCAGCAGCTTAGCGTGGGACAGCTACACAGATACGCAGTATTTT.

The rearrangement uses TRBV4-1 and TRBJ2-3; TRBD1 is a possible D gene (6 bases). Germline CDR1 MGHRA, CDR2 YSYEKL. The CDR3 consists of 18 residues. Trimming stripped 0 bases from V and 3 bases from J, with 19 bases between. The CDR3 region is CASSQESQGSPVTDTQYF. CDR3 bases: TGCGCCAGCAGCCAAGAATCACAGGGTTCACCCGTAACAGATACGCAGTATTTT.

This sequence joins TRBV6-5 and TRBJ2-7; perhaps D is TRBD1 or TRBD2 (5 bases each). The V end lost 2 bases, the J end lost 5 bases, and 13 bases lay between the germline ends. CDR1 and CDR2 (germline): MNHEY, SVGAGI. There are 14 residues in the CDR3. As DNA, the CDR3 is TGTGCCAGCAGTTACGGGACCGGAGACGACGAGCAGTACTTC. Translation gives CASSYGTGDDEQYF.

This clone occurred once. The chain joins TRBV6-1 to TRBJ2-3; TRBD2 agrees at 9 bases. Germline-derived CDR1 and CDR2 are MNHNS and SASEGT. This CDR3 is 20 amino acids long. The ends lost 2 bases at V and 6 bases at J; junction bases unmatched: 21. The CDR3 bases are TGTGCCAGCAGTGAATTGTACCGGACAGAGTTAGCGGGAGTAGGGGATACGCAGTATTTT. This gives the protein CASSELYRTELAGVGDTQYF.

This clone has just a few counts. The gene calls are TRBV11-2 and TRBJ1-1; D is possibly TRBD1 (5 bases). The CDR3 totals 15 residues. V lost 5 bases and J 0 bases, leaving 13 bases between the germline ends. CDR1 is SGHAT and CDR2 is FQNNGV in the germline V gene. The CDR3 nucleotides read TGTGCCAGCAGCGAACAGACAGCCATGAACACTGAAGCTTTCTTT. Amino acids: CASSEQTAMNTEAFF.

The J gene is TRBJ2-5, the V gene TRBV7-9; weak D call: TRBD1 (5 bases). This CDR3 spans 15 amino acids. V dropped 0 bases and J dropped 6 bases, with 14 bases sitting between them. CDR1 is SEHNR, CDR2 FQNEAQ, per germline (reference sequence). CDR3 sequence (DNA): TGTGCCAGCAGCTTAGCCGGGCAGGGCGTGAAGACCCAGTACTTC. It codes for CASSLAGQGVKTQYF.

This chain connects TRBV2 to TRBJ2-7, with D unresolved. The germline V gene has CDR1 SNHLY and CDR2 FYNNEI. Trimming took off 4 bases at V and 3 bases at J, with 13 bases between the two ends. This CDR3 is 14 amino acids long. The CDR3 nucleotides read TGTGCCAGCAGTGTAAGGCTAGATTACTACGAGCAGTACTTC. Translated, it gives CASSVRLDYYEQYF.

This clone was observed a single time. The chain employs TRBV27 and TRBJ2-7, with TRBD2 identical over 9 bases. This CDR3 has 15 amino acids. The germline gives CDR1 MNHEY, CDR2 SMNVEV (reference sequence). The trim removed 7 bases at V and 4 bases at J, leaving 11 bases unmatched. The CDR3 DNA follows: TGTGCCAGCACTCAGAGCGGGACTAGCCTTTACGAGCAGTACTTC. Amino acid sequence: CASTQSGTSLYEQYF.

The chain links TRBV11-2 to TRBJ1-1; D uncertain. Germline V lookup: CDR1 SGHAT, CDR2 FQNNGV. Between the trimmed V and J ends, which lost 4 bases and 4 bases, there was a span of 13 bases. CDR3 size: 14 residues. The CDR3 reads CASSSQGRGTEAFF. The CDR3 nucleotides are TGTGCCAGCAGCTCCCAAGGGCGAGGCACTGAAGCTTTCTTT.

The DNA for the CDR3 is TGTGCCTGGATGGGACAGGGGGCCTCTGAAGCTTTCTTT. This gives the protein CAWMGQGASEAFF. This sequence joins TRBV30 and TRBJ1-1; 12 bases align to TRBD1. This CDR3 has 13 residues. Losses at the gene ends were 4 bases for V and 6 bases for J; bases not matched to a gene: 3. The germline gives CDR1 GTSNPN, CDR2 SVGIG (reference sequence).

The J gene is TRBJ2-3, the V gene TRBV7-6; D remains unclear. The V and J ends lost 2 bases and 2 bases respectively, with 8 bases between them. CDR3 length equals 14 residues. Germline CDR1 reads SGHVS; CDR2 reads FNYEAQ. CDR3 protein: CASSLLRITDTQYF. The CDR3 bases are TGTGCCAGCAGCTTATTGCGCATCACAGATACGCAGTATTTT.

V is TRBV7-9 and J is TRBJ1-1, with a weak D call TRBD1 (5 bases). Germline CDR1 reads SEHNR; CDR2 reads FQNEAQ (reference sequence). V was shortened by 5 bases and J by 0 bases, with 13 bases between the two germline ends. This CDR3 is built from 15 residues. CDR3 amino acids: CASSQSGTVNTEAFF. In nucleotides, the CDR3 is TGTGCCAGCAGCCAGTCCGGGACGGTGAACACTGAAGCTTTCTTT.

V usage is TRBV5-4 and J usage is TRBJ2-5; 9 positions match TRBD2. In germline, CDR1 is SGHNT, CDR2 YYREEE (reference sequence). V was clipped by 1 base and J by 4 bases; unmatched bases: 2. The CDR3 is 14 amino acids. The DNA of the CDR3 is TGTGCCAGCAGCTTGTTGCGGGAGGGAGAGACCCAGTACTTC. Protein: CASSLLREGETQYF.

This chain links TRBV10-1 with TRBJ2-2; 9 nucleotides line up with TRBD1. The V gene's germline CDR1 is WNHNN and CDR2 SYGVQD (reference sequence). Germline trimming cut 4 bases from V and 4 bases from J; bases unmatched to any gene: 4. This CDR3 is 15 amino acids long. The CDR3 DNA sequence: TGCGCCAGCAGTGGAGAGGGACAGGGCACCGGGGAGCTGTTTTTT. This codes for CASSGEGQGTGELFF.